This T cell receptor beta chain was identified in a study of post-analysis software for immune sequencing data. Study context: The disease courses covered relapsing-remitting, secondary progressive and progressive-relapsing multiple sclerosis.

Findings and caveats of the study: TRBV5-6, TRBV5-1 and TRBV20-1 belonged to a set of roughly 5 TRBV segments that were more frequent in patients than controls. Controls showed significantly higher normalized Chao1 diversity than did multiple sclerosis patients.

About this clonotype: Its antigen is unknown.

Sequencing libraries made from TCR beta cDNA carried unique molecular identifiers. T cells, roughly 0.95 to 10 million of them, yielded some 500,000 cDNA molecules. From the PCR reads, TCRdb called clonotypes with MiXCR, one entry per CDR3 protein. The table records around 770,000 distinct CDR3 sequences, around 42% of them present only once. The CDR3 contains 15 residues. In germline, CDR1 is LGHDT, CDR2 YNNKEL (reference sequence). J was trimmed by 4 bases and V by 7 bases; bases with no gene match: 13. This TCR was recovered from a girl aged 5-17 years with multiple sclerosis. The sample comprised blood. The chain employs TRBV3-1 and TRBJ2-7, with TRBD1 matching over 7 bases. The CDR3 sequence: CASTRDRWNLYEQYF. The CDR3, as DNA: TGTGCCAGCACCAGGGACAGATGGAACCTTTACGAGCAGTACTTC.